This T cell receptor (beta chain) appears in the sequencing data of a study of blood T cell repertoires in COVID-19. Turning to the study itself: The origin of the acute and convalescent COVID-19 samples was the United States, Italy and Spain.

The CDR3 spans 15 residues. Trimming removed 0 bases at V and 2 bases at J, with 11 bases between. CDR1 and CDR2 (germline): SGHTA, FQGNSA. This clone was seen a few times. Sequencing was performed with immunoSEQ multiplex PCR; in TCRdb, only in-frame clones are kept and a portion is missing. The sample carries nearly 350,000 clones, around nine tenths recorded once. The chain employs TRBV7-2 and TRBJ2-7, with D perhaps matching TRBD2 (6 bases). This clonotype was obtained from a woman in her 70s with COVID-19, enrolled during active disease. The material sequenced was peripheral blood. CDR3 protein: CASSLARGSAYEQYF. The CDR3, as DNA: TGTGCCAGCAGCTTAGCGCGGGGATCTGCCTACGAGCAGTACTTC.